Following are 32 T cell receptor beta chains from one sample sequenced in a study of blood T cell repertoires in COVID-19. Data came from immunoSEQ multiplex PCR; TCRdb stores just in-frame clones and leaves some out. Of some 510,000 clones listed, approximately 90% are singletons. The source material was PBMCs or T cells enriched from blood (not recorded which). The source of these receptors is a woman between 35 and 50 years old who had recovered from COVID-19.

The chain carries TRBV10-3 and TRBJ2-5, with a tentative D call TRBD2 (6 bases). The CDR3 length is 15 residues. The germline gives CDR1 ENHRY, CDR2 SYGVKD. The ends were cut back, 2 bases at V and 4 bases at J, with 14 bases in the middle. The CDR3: CAISEDELGGETQYF. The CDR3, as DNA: TGTGCCATCAGTGAGGATGAGCTGGGGGGAGAGACCCAGTACTTC.

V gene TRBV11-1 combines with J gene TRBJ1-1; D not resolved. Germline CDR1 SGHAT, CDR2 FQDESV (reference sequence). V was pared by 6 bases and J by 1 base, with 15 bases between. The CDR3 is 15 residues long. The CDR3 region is CASRSDGGRNTEAFF. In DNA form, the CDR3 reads TGTGCCAGCAGATCAGACGGAGGACGGAACACTGAAGCTTTCTTT.

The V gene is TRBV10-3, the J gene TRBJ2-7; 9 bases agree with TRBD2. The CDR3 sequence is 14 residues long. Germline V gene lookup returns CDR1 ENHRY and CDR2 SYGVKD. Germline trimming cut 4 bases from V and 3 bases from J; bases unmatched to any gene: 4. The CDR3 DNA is TGTGCCATCAGTGCATCGACTAGCGGCTACGAGCAGTACTTC. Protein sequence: CAISASTSGYEQYF.

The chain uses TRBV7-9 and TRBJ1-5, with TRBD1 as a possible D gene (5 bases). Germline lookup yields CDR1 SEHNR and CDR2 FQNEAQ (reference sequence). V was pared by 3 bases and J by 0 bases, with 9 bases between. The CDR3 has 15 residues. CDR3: CASSLGGYSNQPQHF. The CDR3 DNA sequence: TGTGCCAGCAGCTTGGGGGGTTATAGCAATCAGCCCCAGCATTTT.

CDR3 coding DNA: TGTGCCAGCAGTTCACGCGGCGAGCAGTTCTTC. Translated: CASSSRGEQFF. V and J are TRBV12-3 or TRBV12-4 and TRBJ2-1; no clear D. Between the trimmed V and J ends, which lost 4 bases and 10 bases, there was a span of 8 bases. This CDR3 comprises 11 residues.

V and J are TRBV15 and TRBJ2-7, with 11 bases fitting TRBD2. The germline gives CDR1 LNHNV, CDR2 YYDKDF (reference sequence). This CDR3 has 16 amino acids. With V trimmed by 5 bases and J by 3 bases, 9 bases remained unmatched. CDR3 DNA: TGTGCCACCAGCGGGAGACTAGCGGGGTTCGGCTACGAGCAGTACTTC. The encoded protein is CATSGRLAGFGYEQYF.

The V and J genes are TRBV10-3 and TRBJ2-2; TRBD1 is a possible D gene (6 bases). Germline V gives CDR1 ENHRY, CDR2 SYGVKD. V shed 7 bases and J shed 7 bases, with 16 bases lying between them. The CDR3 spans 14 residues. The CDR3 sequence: CAITNQQGIGELFF. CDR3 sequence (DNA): TGTGCCATCACTAACCAACAGGGAATCGGGGAGCTGTTTTTT.

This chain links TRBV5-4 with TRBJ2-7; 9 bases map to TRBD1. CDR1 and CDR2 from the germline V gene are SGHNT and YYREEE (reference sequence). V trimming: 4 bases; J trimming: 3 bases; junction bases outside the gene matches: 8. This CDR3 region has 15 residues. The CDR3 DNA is TGTGCCAGCAGCCCAACGGGACAGGGACGCTACGAGCAGTACTTC. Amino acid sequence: CASSPTGQGRYEQYF.

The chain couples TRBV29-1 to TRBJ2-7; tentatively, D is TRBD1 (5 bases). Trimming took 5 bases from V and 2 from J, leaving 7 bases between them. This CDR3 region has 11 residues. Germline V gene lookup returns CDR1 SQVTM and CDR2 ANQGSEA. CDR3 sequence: CSVLTAYEQYF. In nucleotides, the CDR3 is TGCAGCGTTTTGACAGCCTACGAGCAGTACTTC.

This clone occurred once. Here the CDR3 reads CAISDTTSGREETQYF. The CDR3 nucleotides are TGTGCCATCAGTGATACTACTAGCGGGAGGGAAGAGACCCAGTACTTC. V is TRBV10-3 and J is TRBJ2-5, with 13 bases that match TRBD2. Germline V gives CDR1 ENHRY, CDR2 SYGVKD. The CDR3 contains 16 residues. Unmatched junction bases numbered 4, after V lost 3 bases and J lost 3 bases.

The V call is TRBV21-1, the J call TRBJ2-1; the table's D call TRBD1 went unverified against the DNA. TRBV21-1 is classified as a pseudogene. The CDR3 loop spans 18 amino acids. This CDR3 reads CASSKVVGGGYSYNEQFF. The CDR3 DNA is TGTGCCAGCAGCAAAGTAGTCGGAGGGGGCTATTCCTACAATGAGCAGTTCTTC.

CDR3 residues: CASSSIAGGGTGELFF. CDR3 in DNA: TGCGCCAGCAGCTCTATAGCGGGAGGTGGCACCGGGGAGCTGTTTTTT. The chain joins TRBV5-1 to TRBJ2-2; 10 nucleotides agree with TRBD2. After removal of 3 bases from V and 4 bases from J, the junction contained 6 bases not matched to a gene. The CDR3 has 16 amino acids. CDR1 is SGHRS and CDR2 is YFSETQ in the germline V gene.

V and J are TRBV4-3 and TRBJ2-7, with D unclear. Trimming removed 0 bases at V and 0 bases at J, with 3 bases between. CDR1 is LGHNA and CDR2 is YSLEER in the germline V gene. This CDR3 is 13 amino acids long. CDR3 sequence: CASSQDNSYEQYF. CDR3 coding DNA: TGCGCCAGCAGCCAAGATAACTCCTACGAGCAGTACTTC.

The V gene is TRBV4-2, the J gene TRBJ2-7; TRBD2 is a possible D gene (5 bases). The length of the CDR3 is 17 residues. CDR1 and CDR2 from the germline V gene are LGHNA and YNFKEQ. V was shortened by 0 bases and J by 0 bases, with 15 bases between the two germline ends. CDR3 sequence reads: CASSQERGASSSYEQYF. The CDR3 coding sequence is TGTGCCAGCAGCCAAGAACGGGGTGCCTCTAGCTCCTACGAGCAGTACTTC.

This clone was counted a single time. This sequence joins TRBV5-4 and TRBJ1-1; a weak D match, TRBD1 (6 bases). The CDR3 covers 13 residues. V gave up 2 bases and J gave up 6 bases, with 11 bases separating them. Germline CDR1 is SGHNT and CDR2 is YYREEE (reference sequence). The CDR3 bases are TGTGCCAGCAGCTTATACAGGGACCCTGAAGCTTTCTTT. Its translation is CASSLYRDPEAFF.

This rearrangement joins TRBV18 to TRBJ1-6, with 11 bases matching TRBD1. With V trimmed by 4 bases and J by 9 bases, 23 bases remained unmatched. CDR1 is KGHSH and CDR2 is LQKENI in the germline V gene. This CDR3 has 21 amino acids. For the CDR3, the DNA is TGTGCCAGCTCACAAGGATTCTCGAAGGTGGACAGGGGGCACCGGACTTCACCCCTCCACTTT. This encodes CASSQGFSKVDRGHRTSPLHF.

The CDR3, as DNA: TGTGCCAGCAGTCCAGCGGGAGGCCGCGATGAGCAGTTCTTC. Residues: CASSPAGGRDEQFF. This chain uses TRBV6-5 with TRBJ2-1, with TRBD2 matching over 9 bases. Germline V CDR1 and CDR2: MNHEY, SVGAGI. CDR3 length equals 14 residues. Unmatched junction bases numbered 7, after V lost 5 bases and J lost 8 bases.

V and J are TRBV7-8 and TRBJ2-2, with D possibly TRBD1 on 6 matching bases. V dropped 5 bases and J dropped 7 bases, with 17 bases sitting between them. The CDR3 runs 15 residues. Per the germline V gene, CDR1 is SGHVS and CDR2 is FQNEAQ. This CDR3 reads CASSQEQGRGGELFF. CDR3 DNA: TGTGCCAGCAGCCAGGAACAGGGCCGGGGCGGGGAGCTGTTTTTT. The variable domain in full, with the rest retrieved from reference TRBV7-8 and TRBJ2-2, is GAGVSQSPRYKVAKRGQDVALRCDPISGHVSLFWYQQALGQGPEFLTYFQNEAQLDKSGLPSDRFFAERPEGSVSTLKIQRTQQEDSAVYLCASSQEQGRGGELFFGEGSRLTVL.

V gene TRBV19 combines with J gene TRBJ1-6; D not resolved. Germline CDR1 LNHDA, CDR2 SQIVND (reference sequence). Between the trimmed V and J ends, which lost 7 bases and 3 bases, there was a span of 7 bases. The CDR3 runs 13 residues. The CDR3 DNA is TGTGCCAGTATGGGCAGCTATAATTCACCCCTCCACTTT. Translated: CASMGSYNSPLHF.

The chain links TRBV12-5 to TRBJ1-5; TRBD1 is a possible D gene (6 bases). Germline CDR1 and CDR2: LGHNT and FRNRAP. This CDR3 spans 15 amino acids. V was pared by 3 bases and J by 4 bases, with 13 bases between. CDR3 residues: CASGLNREGNQPQHF. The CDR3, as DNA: TGTGCTAGTGGTTTAAACAGGGAGGGGAATCAGCCCCAGCATTTT.

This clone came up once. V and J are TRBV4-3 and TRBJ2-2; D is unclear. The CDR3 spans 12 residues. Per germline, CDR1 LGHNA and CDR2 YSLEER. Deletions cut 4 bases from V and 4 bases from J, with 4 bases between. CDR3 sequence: CASSPLTGELFF. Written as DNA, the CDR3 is TGCGCCAGCAGCCCCCTCACCGGGGAGCTGTTTTTT.

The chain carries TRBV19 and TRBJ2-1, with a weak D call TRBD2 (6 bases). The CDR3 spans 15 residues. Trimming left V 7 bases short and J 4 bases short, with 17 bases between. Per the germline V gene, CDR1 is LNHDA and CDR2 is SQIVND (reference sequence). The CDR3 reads CASTSGGAPYNEQFF. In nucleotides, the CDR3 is TGTGCCAGTACCAGTGGAGGGGCGCCTTACAATGAGCAGTTCTTC.

CDR3 amino acids: CASSLASGRAPYNEQFF. CDR3 bases: TGTGCCAGCAGCTTAGCTAGCGGGAGGGCCCCCTACAATGAGCAGTTCTTC. The V and J genes are TRBV11-2 and TRBJ2-1; 12 bases align to TRBD2. The germline CDR1 and CDR2 sequences are SGHAT and FQNNGV. V trimming: 1 base; J trimming: 2 bases; junction bases outside the gene matches: 3. The CDR3 loop spans 17 amino acids.

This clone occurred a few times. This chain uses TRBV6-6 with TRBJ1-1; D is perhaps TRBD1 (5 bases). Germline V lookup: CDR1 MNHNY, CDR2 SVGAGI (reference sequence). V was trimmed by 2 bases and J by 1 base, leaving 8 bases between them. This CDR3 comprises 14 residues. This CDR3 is CASSYLRENTEAFF. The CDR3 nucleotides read TGTGCCAGCAGTTACCTCAGGGAGAACACTGAAGCTTTCTTT.

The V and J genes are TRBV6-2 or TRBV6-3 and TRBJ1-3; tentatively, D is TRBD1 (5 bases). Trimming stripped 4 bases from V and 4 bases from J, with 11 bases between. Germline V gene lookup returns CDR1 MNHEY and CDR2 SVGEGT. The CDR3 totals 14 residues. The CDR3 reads CASSLSGSGNTIYF. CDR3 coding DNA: TGTGCCAGCAGTTTATCAGGGTCCGGAAACACCATATATTTT.

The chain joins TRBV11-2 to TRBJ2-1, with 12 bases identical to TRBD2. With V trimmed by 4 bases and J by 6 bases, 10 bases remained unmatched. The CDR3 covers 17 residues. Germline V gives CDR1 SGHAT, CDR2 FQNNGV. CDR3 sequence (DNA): TGTGCCAGCAGCTCTCAACGACTAGCGGGAGCCCTCAATGAGCAGTTCTTC. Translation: CASSSQRLAGALNEQFF.

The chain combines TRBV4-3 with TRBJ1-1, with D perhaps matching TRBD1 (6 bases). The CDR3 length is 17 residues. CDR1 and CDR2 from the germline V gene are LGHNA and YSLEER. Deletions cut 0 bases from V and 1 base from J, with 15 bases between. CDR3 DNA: TGCGCCAGCAGCCAAGATTCGGTGGGCAGGGGGAACACTGAAGCTTTCTTT. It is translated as CASSQDSVGRGNTEAFF.

The CDR3 is CASSLGGSSYEQYF. The CDR3 coding sequence is TGTGCCAGCTCACTAGGAGGTAGCTCCTACGAGCAGTACTTC. This chain joins TRBV18 and TRBJ2-7, with D perhaps matching TRBD2 (5 bases). Germline V gene lookup returns CDR1 KGHSH and CDR2 LQKENI. The CDR3 covers 14 residues. The V and J ends lost 4 bases and 0 bases respectively, with 10 bases between them.

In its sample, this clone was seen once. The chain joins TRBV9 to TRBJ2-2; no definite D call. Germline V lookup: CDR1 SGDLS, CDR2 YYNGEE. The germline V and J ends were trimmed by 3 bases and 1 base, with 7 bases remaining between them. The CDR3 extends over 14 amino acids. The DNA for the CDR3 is TGTGCCAGCAGCGGTCGGAGGAACACCGGGGAGCTGTTTTTT. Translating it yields CASSGRRNTGELFF.

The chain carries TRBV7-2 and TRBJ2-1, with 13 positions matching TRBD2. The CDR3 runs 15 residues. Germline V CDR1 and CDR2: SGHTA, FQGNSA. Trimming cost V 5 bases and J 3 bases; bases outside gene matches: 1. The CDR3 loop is CASSRTSGSYNEQFF. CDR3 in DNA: TGTGCCAGCAGCCGGACTAGCGGGAGCTACAATGAGCAGTTCTTC.

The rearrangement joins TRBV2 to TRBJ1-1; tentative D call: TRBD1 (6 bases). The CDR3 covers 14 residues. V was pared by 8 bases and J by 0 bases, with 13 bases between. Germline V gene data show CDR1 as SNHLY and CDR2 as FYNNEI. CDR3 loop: CASVRTGLNTEAFF. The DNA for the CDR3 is TGTGCCAGCGTAAGAACAGGGTTGAACACTGAAGCTTTCTTT.

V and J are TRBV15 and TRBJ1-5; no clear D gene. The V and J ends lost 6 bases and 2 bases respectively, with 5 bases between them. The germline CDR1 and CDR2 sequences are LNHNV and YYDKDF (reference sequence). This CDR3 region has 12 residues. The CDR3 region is CATSSGNQPQHF. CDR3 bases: TGTGCCACCAGTAGCGGCAATCAGCCCCAGCATTTT.